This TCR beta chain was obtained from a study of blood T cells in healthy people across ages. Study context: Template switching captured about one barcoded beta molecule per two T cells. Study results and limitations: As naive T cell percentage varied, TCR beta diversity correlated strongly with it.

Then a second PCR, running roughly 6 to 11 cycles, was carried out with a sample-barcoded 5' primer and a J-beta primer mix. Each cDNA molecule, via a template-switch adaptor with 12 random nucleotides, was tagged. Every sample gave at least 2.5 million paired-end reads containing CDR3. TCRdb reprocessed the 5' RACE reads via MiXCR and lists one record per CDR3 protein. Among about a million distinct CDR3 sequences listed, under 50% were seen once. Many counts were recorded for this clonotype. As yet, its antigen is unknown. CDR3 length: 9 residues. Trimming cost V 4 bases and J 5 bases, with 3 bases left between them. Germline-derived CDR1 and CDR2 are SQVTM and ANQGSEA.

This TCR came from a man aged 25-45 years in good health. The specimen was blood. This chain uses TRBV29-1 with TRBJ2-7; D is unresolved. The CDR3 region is CSVVDEQYF. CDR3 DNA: TGCAGCGTTGTGGACGAGCAGTACTTC.